A selection of T cell receptor beta chains follows, all from one sample in a study of blood T cell repertoires in COVID-19. Repertoires were generated with immunoSEQ multiplex PCR, while TCRdb's copy carries only in-frame clones and drops some. The sample lists fewer than 400,000 clones, under 90% occurring once. Specimen: PBMCs or T cells enriched from blood (not recorded which). The source of these receptors is a woman aged 30 to 39 who had recovered from COVID-19. Both conserved end residues are part of each CDR3. The order of the fields is D gene, clone size, J gene, CDR3 length, V gene, CDR3 DNA, CDR3 protein. D genes are given only for firm matches. Size tells how often a clone was seen (once, few, many) or the class of an expanded clone, and some rows leave it out.

>.|.|TRBJ1-6|17|TRBV2
TGTGCCAGCAGTGCACAGGTTGTAAGCTCCTATAATTCACCCCTCCACTTT
CASSAQVVSSYNSPLHF
>.|once|TRBJ1-2|13|TRBV27
TGTGCCAGCAGTTTAAGGACAACCGATGGCTACACCTTC
CASSLRTTDGYTF
>.|.|TRBJ1-1|11|TRBV19
TGTGCCAGTAGTAGCCGGGAAGAAGCTTTCTTT
CASSSREEAFF
>.|.|TRBJ2-7|14|TRBV7-9
TGTGCCAGCAGCTTATCCGAGAAATTCTACGAGCAGTACTTC
CASSLSEKFYEQYF
>.|.|TRBJ1-1|11|TRBV20-1
TGCAGTGCTAGGGAGGGGTCGGGGGCTTTCTTT
CSAREGSGAFF
>.|.|TRBJ1-4|17|TRBV21-1
TGTGCCAGCAGCAAAGCCCCACCGACAGGGGGGAAAGAAAAACTGTTTTTT
CASSKAPPTGGKEKLFF
>.|.|TRBJ2-7|15|TRBV11-2
TGTGCCAGCAGCTTCACCGGGAACAGGGCGGCGGAGCAGTACTTC
CASSFTGNRAAEQYF
>TRBD1|.|TRBJ1-5|15|TRBV15
TGTGCCACCAGCAGAGATAAGGGGGCAATACAGCCCCAGCATTTT
CATSRDKGAIQPQHF
>.|.|TRBJ1-1|16|TRBV7-6
TGTGCCAGCACTCTCCTCCCGGAGGAGGACAACACTGAAGCTTTCTTT
CASTLLPEEDNTEAFF
>.|.|TRBJ1-5|16|TRBV30
TGTGCCTGGAGTGGCCGTGAGACAGCGAGCAATCAGCCCCAGCATTTT
CAWSGRETASNQPQHF
>.|.|TRBJ2-3|15|TRBV11-1
TGTGCCAGCAGCGCGAGGGACTGGGGCACAGATACGCAGTATTTT
CASSARDWGTDTQYF
>TRBD2|.|TRBJ2-7|14|TRBV6-5
TGTGCCAGCAGATTGACTAGCAGCCTCTACGAGCAGTACTTC
CASRLTSSLYEQYF
>.|.|TRBJ1-4|13|TRBV4-1
TGCGCCAGCAGCCCCGGGGGGCAGGAAAAACTGTTTTTT
CASSPGGQEKLFF
>.|.|TRBJ1-3|13|TRBV29-1
TGCAGCGTTGAGTACAGCTCTGGAAACACCATATATTTT
CSVEYSSGNTIYF
>.|.|TRBJ1-4|15|TRBV7-3
TGTGCCAGCAGCTTAACCAGAGACTATAATGAAAAACTGTTTTTT
CASSLTRDYNEKLFF
>TRBD1|.|TRBJ1-5|14|TRBV6-6
TGTGCCAGCAGTCCCGGGACAGGGGGTCAGCCCCAGCATTTT
CASSPGTGGQPQHF
>.|.|TRBJ1-3|12|TRBV28
TGTGCCAGCAAGGCGGCAGGAAACACCATATATTTT
CASKAAGNTIYF
>.|.|TRBJ2-1|12|TRBV14
TGTGCCAGCAGCCAAGGGCTCAATGAGCAGTTCTTC
CASSQGLNEQFF
>.|.|TRBJ1-2|14|TRBV4-3
TGCGCCAGCAGCCCGGGGTTGGGGAACTATGGCTACACCTTC
CASSPGLGNYGYTF
>.|.|TRBJ1-4|14|TRBV27
TGTGCCAGCAACCTGGGGGGGAACGATGAAAAACTGTTTTTT
CASNLGGNDEKLFF
>.|once|TRBJ1-1|16|TRBV5-1
TGCGCCAGCAGCTTGCGCTTCGACGGGGAGAACACTGAAGCTTTCTTT
CASSLRFDGENTEAFF
>TRBD2|.|TRBJ2-1|16|TRBV3-1/TRBV3-2
TGTGCCAGCAGCCATTCAGGACTAGCGGGAGGCAATGAGCAGTTCTTC
CASSHSGLAGGNEQFF
>.|.|TRBJ2-7|14|TRBV28
TGTGCCAGCAGTCCCGACAGGTTTAACTACGAGCAGTACTTC
CASSPDRFNYEQYF
>.|.|TRBJ2-1|14|TRBV7-8
TGTGCCAGCAGCCCGGGGGACAGCTACAATGAGCAGTTCTTC
CASSPGDSYNEQFF
>TRBD1|.|TRBJ1-1|17|TRBV14
TGTGCCAGCAGCCCACCGAGACAGGGGAGGGTCGGCACTGAAGCTTTCTTT
CASSPPRQGRVGTEAFF
>.|.|TRBJ2-7|14|TRBV28
TGTGCCAGCAGGGCATCTAGAGCAGCCGCCGAGCAGTACTTC
CASRASRAAAEQYF
>TRBD2|.|TRBJ2-5|13|TRBV9
TGTGCCAGCAGCGGTAGGCGGGGGAAGACCCAGTACTTC
CASSGRRGKTQYF
>TRBD2|few|TRBJ2-3|15|TRBV5-1
TGCGCCAGCAGCTCAGCTAGCGGGAGTTTAGATACGCAGTATTTT
CASSSASGSLDTQYF
>.|.|TRBJ2-2|13|TRBV30
TGTGCCTGGAGTGAAGGGGCGCCCGGGGAGCTGTTTTTT
CAWSEGAPGELFF
>.|.|TRBJ1-1|13|TRBV7-3
TGTGCCAGCAGTCAACGCCGTGAGGGCGCAGCTTTCTTT
CASSQRREGAAFF
>.|.|TRBJ1-3|15|TRBV18
TGTGCCAGCTCACTAGACAGCTACTCTGGAAACACCATATATTTT
CASSLDSYSGNTIYF
>TRBD2|.|TRBJ2-3|19|TRBV3-1/TRBV3-2
TGTGCCAGCAGTAAGTGGAGGGGAGGGACTAGTACAGGGCAGTATACGCAGTATTTT
CASSKWRGGTSTGQYTQYF
>.|few|TRBJ1-2|12|TRBV6-1
TGTGCCACCTACGATCCTTTCTATGGCTACACCTTC
CATYDPFYGYTF
>TRBD1|.|TRBJ1-6|17|TRBV30
TGTGCCTGGTCGACAGGGACAGGGTATTCCTATAATTCACCCCTCCACTTT
CAWSTGTGYSYNSPLHF
>TRBD2|.|TRBJ2-1|19|TRBV7-2
TGTGCCAGCAGCTCGGCCAGGACTAGCGACACTCACTCCTACAATGAGCAGTTCTTC
CASSSARTSDTHSYNEQFF
>.|.|TRBJ1-5|15|TRBV7-8
TGTGCCAGCAGCTTAGCCGGACTGGGAAATCAGCCCCAGCATTTT
CASSLAGLGNQPQHF
>.|.|TRBJ2-7|13|TRBV15
TGTGCCACCAGCTCACTTTTCCTCTACGAGCAGTACTTC
CATSSLFLYEQYF
>.|.|TRBJ1-2|9|TRBV5-8
TGTGCCATCACGAGGGGCTACACCTTC
CAITRGYTF
>TRBD1|.|TRBJ1-1|16|TRBV6-5
TGTGCCAGCAGTTACACGCCTGACAGGGAAGTCACTGAAGCTTTCTTT
CASSYTPDREVTEAFF
>TRBD2|.|TRBJ2-2|18|TRBV3-1/TRBV3-2
TGTGCCAGCAGCCAAGTCTCTCCTAGCGGGGCTTCGACCGGGGAGCTGTTTTTT
CASSQVSPSGASTGELFF
>TRBD1|.|TRBJ2-1|16|TRBV7-3
TGTGCCAGCAGCGTACAGGGGGCTAGCTCCTACAATGAGCAGTTCTTC
CASSVQGASSYNEQFF
>TRBD1|.|TRBJ1-2|15|TRBV7-9
TGTGCCAGCAGCTATACAGGGGCTTCTAACTATGGCTACACCTTC
CASSYTGASNYGYTF
>TRBD1|.|TRBJ1-5|17|TRBV7-9
TGTGCCAGCAGCCCCTCGGGGGGGACAGGGGGATATCAGCCCCAGCATTTT
CASSPSGGTGGYQPQHF
>.|.|TRBJ1-3|14|TRBV28
TGTGCCAGCGTAGACACAGGCTCTGGAAACACCATATATTTT
CASVDTGSGNTIYF
>.|.|TRBJ1-1|13|TRBV2
TGTGCCAGCAGTGTCGAGGGTCGGACTGAAGCTTTCTTT
CASSVEGRTEAFF
>.|.|TRBJ2-1|12|TRBV30
TGTGCCTGGAAAAGTGAGTCCAATGAGCAGTTCTTC
CAWKSESNEQFF
>.|.|TRBJ2-2|15|TRBV19
TGTGCCAGTAGTATACGGGACACCTCAGCCGGGGAGCTGTTTTTT
CASSIRDTSAGELFF
>.|.|TRBJ2-5|15|TRBV7-6
TGTGCCAGCAGCTCCCTCGACTCCTCTTTGGAGACCCAGTACTTC
CASSSLDSSLETQYF
>TRBD1|.|TRBJ2-7|13|TRBV18
TGTGCCAGCTCTCCAGGGACAGGTCACGAGCAGTACTTC
CASSPGTGHEQYF
>TRBD2|.|TRBJ2-4|16|TRBV19
TGTGCCAGTAGTATAGTGGCGGGAGTAGCCAAAAACATTCAGTACTTC
CASSIVAGVAKNIQYF
>TRBD2|.|TRBJ2-5|16|TRBV4-1
TGCGCCAGCAGCCAAGAGGGCCGGGGGGGGCCTTGGGCCCAGTACTTC
CASSQEGRGGPWAQYF
>.|.|TRBJ2-1|15|TRBV19
TGTGCCAGTAGTATAGACGGTAGCTCCTACAATGAGCAGTTCTTC
CASSIDGSSYNEQFF
>TRBD1|.|TRBJ1-2|12|TRBV12-3/TRBV12-4
TGTGCCAGCAGTAATACAGGGGTCGGCTACACCTTC
CASSNTGVGYTF
>.|.|TRBJ2-3|16|TRBV4-2
TGTGCCAGCAGCGAACTACGGGGCGGGGAAACAGATACGCAGTATTTT
CASSELRGGETDTQYF
>TRBD2|.|TRBJ2-7|12|TRBV4-2
TGTGCCAGCAGGGGGACTAGCTGCGAGCAGTACTTC
CASRGTSCEQYF